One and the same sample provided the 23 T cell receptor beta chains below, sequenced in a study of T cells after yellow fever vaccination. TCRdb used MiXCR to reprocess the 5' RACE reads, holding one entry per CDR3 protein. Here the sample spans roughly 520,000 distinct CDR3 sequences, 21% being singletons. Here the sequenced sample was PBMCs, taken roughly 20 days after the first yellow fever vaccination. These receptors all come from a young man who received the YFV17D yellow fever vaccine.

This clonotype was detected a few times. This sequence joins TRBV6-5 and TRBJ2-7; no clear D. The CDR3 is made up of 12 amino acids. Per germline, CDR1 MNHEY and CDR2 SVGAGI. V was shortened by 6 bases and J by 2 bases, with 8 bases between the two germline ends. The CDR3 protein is CASSANPYEQYF. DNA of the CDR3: TGTGCCAGCAGCGCAAACCCCTACGAGCAGTACTTC.

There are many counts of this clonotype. DNA of the CDR3: TGTGCCAGCAGCTACAGAAATTGGCAGATCAACTATGGCTACACCTTC. Translating gives CASSYRNWQINYGYTF. V is TRBV7-2 and J is TRBJ1-2; D unresolved. The CDR3 totals 16 residues. Trimming stripped 4 bases from V and 2 bases from J, with 17 bases between. Germline lookup yields CDR1 SGHTA and CDR2 FQGNSA.

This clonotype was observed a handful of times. Here the CDR3 DNA reads TGTGCCAGCAGTTACGTACCGGGACAGGGGAACTATGGCTACACCTTC. Its translation: CASSYVPGQGNYGYTF. The genes are TRBV6-5 and TRBJ1-2; 10 bases match TRBD1. CDR3 length: 16 residues. From germline, CDR1 is MNHEY and CDR2 SVGAGI. J gave up 2 bases and V 2 bases, and 5 bases lay outside the gene matches.

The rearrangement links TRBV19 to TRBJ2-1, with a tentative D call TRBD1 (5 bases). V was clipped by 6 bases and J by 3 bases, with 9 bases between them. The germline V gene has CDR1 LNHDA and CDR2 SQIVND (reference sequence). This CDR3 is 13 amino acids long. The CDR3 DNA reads TGTGCCAGTAGACAGGCCCACTACAATGAGCAGTTCTTC. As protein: CASRQAHYNEQFF.

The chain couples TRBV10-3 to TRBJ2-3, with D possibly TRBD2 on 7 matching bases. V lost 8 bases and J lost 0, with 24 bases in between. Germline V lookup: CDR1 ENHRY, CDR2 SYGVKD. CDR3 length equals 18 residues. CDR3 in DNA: TGTGCCATCTCCCCGGGGCGGGGGCCAAGACAAAGCACAGATACGCAGTATTTT. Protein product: CAISPGRGPRQSTDTQYF.

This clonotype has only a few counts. For the CDR3, the DNA is TGCAGCTCAGATTCGGGGGTCGCCAAAAACATTCAGTACTTC. This encodes CSSDSGVAKNIQYF. V gene TRBV20-1 combines with J gene TRBJ2-4, with a tentative D call TRBD2 (6 bases). This CDR3 has 14 amino acids. The germline CDR1 and CDR2 sequences are DFQATT and SNEGSKA (reference sequence).

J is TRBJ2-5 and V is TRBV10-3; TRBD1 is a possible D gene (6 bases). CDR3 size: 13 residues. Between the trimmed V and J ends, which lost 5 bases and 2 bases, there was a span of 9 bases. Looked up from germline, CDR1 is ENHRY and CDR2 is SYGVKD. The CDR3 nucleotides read TGTGCCATCAGTAGGGACAAACAAGAGACCCAGTACTTC. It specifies CAISRDKQETQYF.

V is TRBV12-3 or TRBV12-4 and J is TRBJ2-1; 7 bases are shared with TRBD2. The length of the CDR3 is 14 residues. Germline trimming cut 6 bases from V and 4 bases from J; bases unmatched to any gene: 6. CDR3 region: CASRGWGGYNEQFF. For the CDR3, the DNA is TGTGCCAGCAGAGGGTGGGGGGGGTACAATGAGCAGTTCTTC.

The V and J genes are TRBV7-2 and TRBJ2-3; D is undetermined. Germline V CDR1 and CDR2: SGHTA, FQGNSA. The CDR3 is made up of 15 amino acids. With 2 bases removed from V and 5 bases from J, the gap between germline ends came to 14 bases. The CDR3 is CASSLLASVGDTQYF. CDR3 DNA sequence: TGTGCCAGCAGCTTACTCGCGTCGGTGGGAGATACGCAGTATTTT.

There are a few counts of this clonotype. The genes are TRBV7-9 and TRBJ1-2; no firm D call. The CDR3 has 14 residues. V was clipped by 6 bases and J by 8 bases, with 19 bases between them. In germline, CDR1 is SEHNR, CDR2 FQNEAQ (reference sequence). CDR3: CASRPGPTSEGYTF. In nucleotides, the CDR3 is TGTGCCAGCAGGCCCGGTCCTACCTCCGAGGGCTACACCTTC.

The CDR3 bases are TGTGCCAGCGGGGCAGCCTACACTGAAGCTTTCTTT. Amino acids: CASGAAYTEAFF. The chain uses TRBV11-2 and TRBJ1-1; tentative D call: TRBD1 (5 bases). The germline gives CDR1 SGHAT, CDR2 FQNNGV. The CDR3 consists of 12 residues. V lost 8 bases, J lost 3 bases, and 10 bases lay in between.

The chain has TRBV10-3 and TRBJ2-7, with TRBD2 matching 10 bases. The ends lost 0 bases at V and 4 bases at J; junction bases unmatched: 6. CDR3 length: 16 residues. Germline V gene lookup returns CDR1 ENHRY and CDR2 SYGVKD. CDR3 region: CAISESSGGPPYEQYF. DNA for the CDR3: TGTGCCATCAGTGAGTCTAGCGGGGGGCCTCCTTACGAGCAGTACTTC.

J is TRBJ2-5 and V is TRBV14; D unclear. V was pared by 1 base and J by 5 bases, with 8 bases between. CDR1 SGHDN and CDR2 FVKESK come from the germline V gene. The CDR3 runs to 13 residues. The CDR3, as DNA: TGTGCCAGCAGCCAAGGTGCGCAGGAGACCCAGTACTTC. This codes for CASSQGAQETQYF.

CDR3 amino acids: CASSDYPMIPTSGGSSSYEQYF. CDR3 in DNA: TGTGCCAGCAGTGACTACCCTATGATCCCTACTAGCGGGGGGAGCAGCTCCTACGAGCAGTACTTC. The V gene is TRBV6-4, the J gene TRBJ2-7; 12 bases map to TRBD2. J lost 0 bases, V lost 1 base, and 19 bases had no gene match. The CDR3 is 22 residues long. Germline V CDR1 and CDR2: MRHNA, SNTAGT.

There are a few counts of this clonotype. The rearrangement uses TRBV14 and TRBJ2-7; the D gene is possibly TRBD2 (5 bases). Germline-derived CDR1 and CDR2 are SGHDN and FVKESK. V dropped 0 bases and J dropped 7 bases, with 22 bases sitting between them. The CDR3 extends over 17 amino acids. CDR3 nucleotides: TGTGCCAGCAGCCAAGATTATCGGAGCACCCGAGGCGGGGAGCAGTACGTC. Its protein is CASSQDYRSTRGGEQYV.

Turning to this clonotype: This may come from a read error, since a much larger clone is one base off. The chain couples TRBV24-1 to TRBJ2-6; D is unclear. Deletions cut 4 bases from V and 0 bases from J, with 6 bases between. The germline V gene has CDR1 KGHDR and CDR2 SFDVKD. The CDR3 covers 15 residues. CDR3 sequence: CATSEPGSGANVLTF. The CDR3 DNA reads TGTGCCACCAGTGAACCGGGCTCTGGGGCCAACGTCCTGACTTTC.

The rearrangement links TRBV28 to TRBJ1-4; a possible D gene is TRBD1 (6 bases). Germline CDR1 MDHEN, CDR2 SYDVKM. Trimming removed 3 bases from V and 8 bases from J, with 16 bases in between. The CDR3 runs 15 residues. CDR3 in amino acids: CASSLLRGAREKLFF. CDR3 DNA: TGTGCCAGCAGTTTGCTCCGGGGGGCAAGGGAAAAACTGTTTTTT.

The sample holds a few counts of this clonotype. Here the CDR3 reads CSAMGGYTF. DNA for the CDR3: TGCAGTGCTATGGGGGGCTACACCTTC. The chain combines TRBV20-1 with TRBJ1-2; D ambiguous. The V end was cut by 4 bases, the J end by 8 bases, with 5 bases between. Germline values: CDR1 DFQATT, CDR2 SNEGSKA (reference sequence). The CDR3 spans 9 residues.

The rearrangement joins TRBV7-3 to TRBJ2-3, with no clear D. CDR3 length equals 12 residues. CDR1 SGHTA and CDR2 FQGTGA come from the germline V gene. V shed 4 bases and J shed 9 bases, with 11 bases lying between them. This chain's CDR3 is CASSSDGITQYF. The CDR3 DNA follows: TGTGCCAGCAGCTCGGACGGTATCACGCAGTATTTT.

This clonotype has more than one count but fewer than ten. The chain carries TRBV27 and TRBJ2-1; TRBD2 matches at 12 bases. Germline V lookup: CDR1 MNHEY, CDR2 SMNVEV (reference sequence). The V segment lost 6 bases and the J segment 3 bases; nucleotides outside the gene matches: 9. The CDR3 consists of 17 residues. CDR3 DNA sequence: TGTGCCAGCAGCGGCCGACTAGCGGGGGCCAGCTACAATGAGCAGTTCTTC. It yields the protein CASSGRLAGASYNEQFF.

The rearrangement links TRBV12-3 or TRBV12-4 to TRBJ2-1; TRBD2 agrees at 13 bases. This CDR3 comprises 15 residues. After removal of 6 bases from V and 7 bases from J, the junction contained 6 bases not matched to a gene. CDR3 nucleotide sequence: TGTGCCAGCAGGGGGGGACTAGCGGGGCGGAATGAGCAGTTCTTC. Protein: CASRGGLAGRNEQFF.

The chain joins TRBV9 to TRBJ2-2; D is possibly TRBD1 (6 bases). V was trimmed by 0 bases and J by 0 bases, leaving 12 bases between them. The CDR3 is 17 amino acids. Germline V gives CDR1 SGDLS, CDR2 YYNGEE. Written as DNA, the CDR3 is TGTGCCAGCAGCGTAGTAGCAGGGGCCACGAACACCGGGGAGCTGTTTTTT. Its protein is CASSVVAGATNTGELFF. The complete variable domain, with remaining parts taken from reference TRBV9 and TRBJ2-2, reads DSGVTQTPKHLITATGQRVTLRCSPRSGDLSVYWYQQSLDQGLQFLIQYYNGEERAKGNILERFSAQQFPDLHSELNLSSLELGDSALYFCASSVVAGATNTGELFFGEGSRLTVL.

CDR3 loop: CASSQYTGFENTGELFF. CDR3 sequence (DNA): TGCGCCAGCAGCCAATATACAGGGTTCGAGAACACCGGGGAGCTGTTTTTT. The chain combines TRBV4-3 with TRBJ2-2, with D possibly TRBD1 on 6 matching bases. The V gene's germline CDR1 is LGHNA and CDR2 YSLEER. The V gene lost 2 bases and the J gene lost 1 base, with 14 bases spanning the gap. This CDR3 has 17 amino acids.